Listed below are T cell receptor beta chains from one sample, sequenced in a study of OX40 agonist ivuxolimab in advanced cancers. TCRdb's table, derived via immunoSEQ multiplex PCR, lists solely in-frame clones and lacks some. The sample contains around 60,000 clones, 65% to 85% of which appear only once. Source: CD4+ or CD8+ T cells sorted from blood, taken in a trial of the OX40 agonist ivuxolimab. The receptors originated from an adult with an advanced solid tumor such as melanoma, head and neck, liver or kidney cancer. CDR3s include the opening cysteine and the closing phenylalanine or tryptophan. Fields, in order: clone size, J gene, V gene, D gene, CDR3 protein, CDR3 DNA. D genes are given only for firm matches. Rows may omit the clone size; those that give it use once, few, many or a size class.

NA | TRBJ2-1 | TRBV11-2 | TRBD2 | CASSGRGGSGGYSYNEQFF | TGTGCCAGCAGCGGCAGAGGGGGTAGCGGGGGTTACTCCTACAATGAGCAGTTCTTC
few | TRBJ2-1 | TRBV5-1 | NA | CASSLASIRNEQFF | TGCGCCAGCAGCTTGGCGAGCATAAGGAATGAGCAGTTCTTC
NA | TRBJ1-5 | TRBV30 | NA | CAWSQAAQGAYSNQPQHF | TGTGCCTGGAGTCAGGCAGCTCAAGGGGCGTATAGCAATCAGCCCCAGCATTTT
NA | TRBJ2-2 | TRBV5-1 | TRBD1 | CASSLRDSYTGELFF | TGCGCCAGCAGCTTGCGGGACAGTTACACCGGGGAGCTGTTTTTT
NA | TRBJ1-6 | TRBV14 | NA | CASSQGRYNSPLHF | TGTGCCAGCAGCCAGGGGAGATATAATTCACCCCTCCACTTT
NA | TRBJ1-2 | TRBV27 | NA | CASGNYYGYTF | TGTGCCAGCGGGAATTACTATGGCTACACCTTC
NA | TRBJ2-7 | TRBV6-5 | TRBD2 | CASSSRGGYEQYF | TGTGCCAGCAGTTCGCGGGGGGGTTACGAGCAGTACTTC
NA | TRBJ1-4 | TRBV6-5 | TRBD1 | CASSYMTGGDEKLFF | TGTGCCAGCAGTTATATGACAGGGGGGGATGAAAAACTGTTTTTT
NA | TRBJ2-1 | TRBV19 | TRBD2 | CASTSPTSGRGEQFF | TGTGCCAGTACCTCCCCGACTAGCGGGAGGGGTGAGCAGTTCTTC
NA | TRBJ2-1 | TRBV7-9 | NA | CASSLTSSYNEQFF | TGTGCCAGCAGCTTAACGAGCTCCTACAATGAGCAGTTCTTC
once | TRBJ2-3 | TRBV6-1 | NA | CASSEPLSSTGTDTQYF | TGTGCCAGCAGTGAACCCCTTTCGTCGACGGGCACAGATACGCAGTATTTT
NA | TRBJ2-7 | TRBV11-2 | TRBD2 | CASIPLAGRGEQYF | TGTGCCAGCATCCCTCTAGCGGGGAGAGGCGAGCAGTACTTC
NA | TRBJ1-5 | TRBV15 | NA | CATSRDQQRNQPQHF | TGTGCCACCAGCAGAGATCAACAGCGCAATCAGCCCCAGCATTTT
NA | TRBJ1-2 | TRBV7-9 | NA | CASSLDGRVYGYTF | TGTGCCAGCAGCTTAGACGGCAGAGTATATGGCTACACCTTC
NA | TRBJ2-7 | TRBV4-1 | NA | CASSQPTGRSYEQYF | TGCGCCAGCAGCCAACCGACAGGGAGGTCCTACGAGCAGTACTTC
once | TRBJ1-1 | TRBV5-1 | NA | CASSEQSAGNTEAFF | TGCGCCAGCAGCGAGCAGAGTGCTGGGAACACTGAAGCTTTCTTT
once | TRBJ1-2 | TRBV29-1 | TRBD1 | CSVAPTGGYGYTF | TGCAGCGTTGCTCCAACAGGGGGCTATGGCTACACCTTC
NA | TRBJ1-1 | TRBV7-2 | NA | CASSFSDTLRDTEAFF | TGTGCCAGCAGCTTCAGTGACACCTTAAGGGACACTGAAGCTTTCTTT
NA | TRBJ1-6 | TRBV19 | NA | CASSTDGTLKNNSPLHF | TGTGCCAGTAGTACGGACGGGACGCTAAAAAATAATTCACCCCTCCACTTT
NA | TRBJ2-3 | TRBV27 | NA | CASSHRGYEDTQYF | TGTGCCAGCAGTCATCGTGGGTATGAAGATACGCAGTATTTT
NA | TRBJ1-5 | TRBV30 | NA | CAWSVGLGRSDQSQHF | TGTGCCTGGAGTGTAGGTCTGGGACGCTCTGATCAGTCCCAGCATTTT
NA | TRBJ2-3 | TRBV29-1 | NA | CSVPRAVIFRASTDTQYF | TGCAGCGTCCCCCGGGCGGTTATATTCAGAGCTAGCACAGATACGCAGTATTTT
NA | TRBJ1-6 | TRBV19 | NA | CASSRATQGSPLHF | TGTGCCAGTAGTCGGGCTACCCAGGGGTCACCCCTCCACTTT
NA | TRBJ1-1 | TRBV2 | NA | CASLRESMNTEAFF | TGTGCCAGCCTTAGGGAGAGCATGAACACTGAAGCTTTCTTT
NA | TRBJ1-1 | TRBV15 | NA | CATRSTINTEAFF | TGTGCCACCAGGTCGACTATTAACACTGAAGCTTTCTTT
once | TRBJ2-5 | TRBV28 | NA | CASSSGGDQETQYF | TGTGCCAGCAGTTCTGGCGGGGACCAAGAGACCCAGTACTTC
NA | TRBJ1-5 | TRBV19 | NA | CASTPWGGDSNQPQHF | TGTGCCAGTACCCCGTGGGGGGGCGACAGCAATCAGCCCCAGCATTTT
NA | TRBJ2-3 | TRBV27 | NA | CASFGVQGYSTDTQYF | TGTGCCAGTTTTGGAGTACAGGGCTATAGCACAGATACGCAGTATTTT
NA | TRBJ2-5 | TRBV5-4 | TRBD1 | CASSLGQEIGTQYF | TGTGCCAGCAGCTTAGGACAGGAGATAGGGACCCAGTACTTC
NA | TRBJ2-1 | TRBV5-6 | NA | CASSPRVSSYNEQFF | TGTGCCAGCAGCCCACGGGTGAGCTCCTACAATGAGCAGTTCTTC
NA | TRBJ2-2 | TRBV5-1 | NA | CASTKFALVGPGELFF | TGCGCCAGCACCAAATTCGCCCTAGTCGGCCCGGGGGAGCTGTTTTTT
NA | TRBJ1-5 | TRBV2 | NA | CASSDSWGRNQPQHF | TGTGCCAGCAGTGATTCATGGGGTAGGAATCAGCCCCAGCATTTT
NA | TRBJ1-2 | TRBV5-5 | NA | CASSLGGKANYGYTF | TGTGCCAGCAGCTTGGGAGGTAAAGCTAACTATGGCTACACCTTC